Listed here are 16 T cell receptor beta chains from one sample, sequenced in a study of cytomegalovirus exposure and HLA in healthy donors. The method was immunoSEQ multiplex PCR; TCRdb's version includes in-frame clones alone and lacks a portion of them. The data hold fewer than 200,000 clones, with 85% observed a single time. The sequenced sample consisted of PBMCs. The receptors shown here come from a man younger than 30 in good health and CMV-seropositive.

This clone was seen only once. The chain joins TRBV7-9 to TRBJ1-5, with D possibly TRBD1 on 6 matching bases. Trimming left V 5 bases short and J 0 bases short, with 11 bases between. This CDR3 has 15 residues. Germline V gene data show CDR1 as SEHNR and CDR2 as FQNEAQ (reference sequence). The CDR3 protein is CASSPGQYSNQPQHF. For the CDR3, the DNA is TGTGCCAGCAGCCCCGGACAGTATAGCAATCAGCCCCAGCATTTT. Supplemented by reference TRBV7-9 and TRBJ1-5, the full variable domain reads DTGVSQNPRHKITKRGQNVTFRCDPISEHNRLYWYRQTLGQGPEFLTYFQNEAQLEKSRLLSDRFSAERPKGSFSTLEIQRTEQGDSAMYLCASSPGQYSNQPQHFGDGTRLSIL.

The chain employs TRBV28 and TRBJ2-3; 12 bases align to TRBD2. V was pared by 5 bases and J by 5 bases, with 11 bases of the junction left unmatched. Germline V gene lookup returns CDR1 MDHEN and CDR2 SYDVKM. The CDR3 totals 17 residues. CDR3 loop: CASSPQTSGRVGDTQYF. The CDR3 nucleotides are TGTGCCAGCAGTCCCCAGACTAGCGGGAGAGTCGGAGATACGCAGTATTTT.

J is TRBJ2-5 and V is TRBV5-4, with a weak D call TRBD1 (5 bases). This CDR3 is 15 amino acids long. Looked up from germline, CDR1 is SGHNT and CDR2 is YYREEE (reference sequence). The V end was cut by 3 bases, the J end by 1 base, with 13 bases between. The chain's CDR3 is CASSSKTAFQETQYF. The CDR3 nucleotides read TGTGCCAGCAGCTCAAAGACAGCCTTCCAAGAGACCCAGTACTTC.

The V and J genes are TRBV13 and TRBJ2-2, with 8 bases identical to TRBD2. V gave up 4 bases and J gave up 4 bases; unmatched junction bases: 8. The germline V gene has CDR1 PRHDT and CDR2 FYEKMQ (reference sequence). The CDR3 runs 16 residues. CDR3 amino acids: CASSSGGAGGTGELFF. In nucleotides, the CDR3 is TGTGCCAGCAGCTCCGGAGGGGCGGGAGGCACCGGGGAGCTGTTTTTT.

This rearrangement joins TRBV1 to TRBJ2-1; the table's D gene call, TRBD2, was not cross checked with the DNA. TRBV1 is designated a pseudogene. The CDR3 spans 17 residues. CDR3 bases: TGCACCAGCAGCCAAGATGTTGGAGGAACCCAAGAAGTGGTAGAGTTCTTC. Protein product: CTSSQDVGGTQEVVEFF.

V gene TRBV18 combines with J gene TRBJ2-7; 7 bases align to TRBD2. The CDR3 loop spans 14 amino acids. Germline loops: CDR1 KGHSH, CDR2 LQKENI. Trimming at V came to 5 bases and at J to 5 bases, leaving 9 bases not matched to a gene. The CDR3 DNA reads TGTGCCAGCTCATCCGGACTAGGGCGGGACGAGCAGTACTTC. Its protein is CASSSGLGRDEQYF.

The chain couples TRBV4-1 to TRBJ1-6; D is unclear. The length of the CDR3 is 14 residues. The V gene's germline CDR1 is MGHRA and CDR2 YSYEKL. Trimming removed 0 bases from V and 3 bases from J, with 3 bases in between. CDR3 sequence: CASSQDNYNSPLHF. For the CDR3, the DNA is TGCGCCAGCAGCCAAGACAACTATAATTCACCCCTCCACTTT.

The CDR3 region has the DNA TGTGCCAGCAACCCCGGCTGGGGGAGGGACCAAGAGACCCAGTACTTC. It is translated as CASNPGWGRDQETQYF. J is TRBJ2-5 and V is TRBV7-9; 7 nucleotides line up with TRBD2. The CDR3 totals 16 residues. Germline CDR1 and CDR2: SEHNR and FQNEAQ (reference sequence). V gave up 7 bases and J gave up 0 bases; unmatched junction bases: 11.

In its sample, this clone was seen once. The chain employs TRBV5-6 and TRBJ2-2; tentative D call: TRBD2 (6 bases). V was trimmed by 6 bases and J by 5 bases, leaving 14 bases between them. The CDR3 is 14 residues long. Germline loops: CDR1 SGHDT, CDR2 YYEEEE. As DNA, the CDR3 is TGTGCCAGCATCCCCTACGGGGGAACCGGGGAGCTGTTTTTT. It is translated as CASIPYGGTGELFF.

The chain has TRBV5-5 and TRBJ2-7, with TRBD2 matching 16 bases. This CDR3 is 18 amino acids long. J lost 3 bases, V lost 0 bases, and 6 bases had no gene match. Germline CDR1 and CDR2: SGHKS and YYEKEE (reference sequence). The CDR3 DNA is TGTGCCAGCAGCTTGGTTGGGACTAGCGGGAGGGCCTTCTACGAGCAGTACTTC. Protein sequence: CASSLVGTSGRAFYEQYF.

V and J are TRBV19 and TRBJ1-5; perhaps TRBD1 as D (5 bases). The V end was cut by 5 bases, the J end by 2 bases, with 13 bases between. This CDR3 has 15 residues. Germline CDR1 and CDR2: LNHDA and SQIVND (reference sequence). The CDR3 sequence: CASSPLRGRNQPQHF. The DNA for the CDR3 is TGTGCCAGTAGTCCCCTAAGGGGCCGCAATCAGCCCCAGCATTTT.

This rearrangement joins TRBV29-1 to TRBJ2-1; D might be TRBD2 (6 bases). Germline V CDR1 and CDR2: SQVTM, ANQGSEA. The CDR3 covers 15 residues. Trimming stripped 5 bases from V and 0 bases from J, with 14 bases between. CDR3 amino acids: CSVRRAASSYNEQFF. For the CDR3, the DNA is TGCAGCGTTCGGAGGGCAGCGAGCTCCTACAATGAGCAGTTCTTC.

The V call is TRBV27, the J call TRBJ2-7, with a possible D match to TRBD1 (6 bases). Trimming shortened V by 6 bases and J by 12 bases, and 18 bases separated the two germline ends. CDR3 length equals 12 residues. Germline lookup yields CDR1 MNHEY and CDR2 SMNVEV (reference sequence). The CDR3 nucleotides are TGTGCCAGCAGAAATGTGGGACACCCCTCGTACTTC. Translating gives CASRNVGHPSYF.

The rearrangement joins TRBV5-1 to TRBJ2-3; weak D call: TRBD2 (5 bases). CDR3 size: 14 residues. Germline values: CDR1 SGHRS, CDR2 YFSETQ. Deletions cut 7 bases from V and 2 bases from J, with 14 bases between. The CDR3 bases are TGCGCCAGCGGCCGGACTGGGAACACAGATACGCAGTATTTT. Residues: CASGRTGNTDTQYF. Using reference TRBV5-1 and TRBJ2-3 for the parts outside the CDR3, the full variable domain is KAGVTQTPRYLIKTRGQQVTLSCSPISGHRSVSWYQQTPGQGLQFLFEYFSETQRNKGNFPGRFSGRQFSNSRSEMNVSTLELGDSALYLCASGRTGNTDTQYFGPGTRLTVL.

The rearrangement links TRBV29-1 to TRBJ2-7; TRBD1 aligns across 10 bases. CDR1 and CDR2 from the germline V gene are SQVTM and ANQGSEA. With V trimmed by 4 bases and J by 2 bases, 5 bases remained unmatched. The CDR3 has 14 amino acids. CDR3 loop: CSVVTGGQAYEQYF. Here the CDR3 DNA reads TGCAGCGTTGTGACAGGGGGCCAAGCCTACGAGCAGTACTTC.

CDR3: CASSAQGASGNTIYF. The CDR3 region has the DNA TGTGCCAGCAGCGCACAGGGGGCTAGTGGAAACACCATATATTTT. The V gene is TRBV9, the J gene TRBJ1-3, with 9 positions matching TRBD1. The ends lost 3 bases at V and 3 bases at J; junction bases unmatched: 4. Germline V gene lookup returns CDR1 SGDLS and CDR2 YYNGEE. The CDR3 is made up of 15 amino acids.